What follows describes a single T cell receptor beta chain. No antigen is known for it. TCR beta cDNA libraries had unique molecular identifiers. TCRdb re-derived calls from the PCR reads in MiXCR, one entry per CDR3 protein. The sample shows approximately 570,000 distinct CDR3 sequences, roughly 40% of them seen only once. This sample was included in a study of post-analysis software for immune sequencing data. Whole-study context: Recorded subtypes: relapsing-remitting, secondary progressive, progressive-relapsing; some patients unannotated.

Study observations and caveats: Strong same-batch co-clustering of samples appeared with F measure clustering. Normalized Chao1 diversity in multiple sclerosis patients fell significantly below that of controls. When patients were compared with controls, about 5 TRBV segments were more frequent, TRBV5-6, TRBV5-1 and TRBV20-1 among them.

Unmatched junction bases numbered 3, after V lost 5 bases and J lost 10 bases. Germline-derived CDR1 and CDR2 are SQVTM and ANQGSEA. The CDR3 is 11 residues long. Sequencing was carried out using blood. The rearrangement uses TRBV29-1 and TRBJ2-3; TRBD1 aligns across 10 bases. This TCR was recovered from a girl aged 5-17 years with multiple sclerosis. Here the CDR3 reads CSVPGQGAQYF. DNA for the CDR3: TGCAGCGTTCCCGGACAGGGGGCGCAGTATTTT.